This TCR beta chain was documented in a study of T cell repertoires in cytomegalovirus infection. On the study more broadly: In public TCR beta signatures, there were indications of both CMV infection and matching HLA type. Study-level findings and limits: What dominated the ex vivo response were HLA-C-restricted CMV-specific TCR beta clonotypes. Cumulative frequency (of public TCR beta family members) identified carriers of CMV plus the relevant HLA.

TCRdb analysed the reads with MiXCR anew, one entry per CDR3 protein. The sample shows 130,000 or so distinct CDR3 sequences, approximately 5.9% of them seen only once. The sample holds many counts of this clonotype. What it binds is unknown. The CDR3 extends over 13 amino acids. Germline CDR1 is ENHRY and CDR2 is SYGVKD. V was pared by 3 bases and J by 5 bases, with 7 bases between. This TCR was recovered from a human donor in good health (CMV status not recorded). Some clones in this sample may be carry-over from other donors' samples. Specimen: PBMCs. The chain links TRBV10-3 to TRBJ1-4; no clear D. The CDR3 here is CAISEYQNEKLFF. The CDR3 nucleotides are TGTGCCATCAGTGAATACCAGAATGAAAAACTGTTTTTT.